This TCR beta chain comes out of a study of blood T cell repertoires in COVID-19. The germline gives CDR1 PRHDT, CDR2 FYEKMQ (reference sequence). The CDR3 covers 16 residues. Unmatched junction bases numbered 7, after V lost 2 bases and J lost 4 bases. Libraries were prepared by immunoSEQ multiplex PCR; TCRdb keeps only in-frame clonotypes and omits some of them. The repertoire consists of 150,000 or so clones, with approximately 95% occurring once and the leading ten covering under 2%. Sequenced material: peripheral blood. The sequence was obtained from a woman aged 55-69 years with COVID-19, enrolled during active disease. The genes are TRBV13 and TRBJ1-4; 7 bases are a match to TRBD1. In DNA form, the CDR3 reads TGTGCCAGCAGCTTATTTGTCCAGGGGGTTAATGAAAAACTGTTTTTT. Residues: CASSLFVQGVNEKLFF.